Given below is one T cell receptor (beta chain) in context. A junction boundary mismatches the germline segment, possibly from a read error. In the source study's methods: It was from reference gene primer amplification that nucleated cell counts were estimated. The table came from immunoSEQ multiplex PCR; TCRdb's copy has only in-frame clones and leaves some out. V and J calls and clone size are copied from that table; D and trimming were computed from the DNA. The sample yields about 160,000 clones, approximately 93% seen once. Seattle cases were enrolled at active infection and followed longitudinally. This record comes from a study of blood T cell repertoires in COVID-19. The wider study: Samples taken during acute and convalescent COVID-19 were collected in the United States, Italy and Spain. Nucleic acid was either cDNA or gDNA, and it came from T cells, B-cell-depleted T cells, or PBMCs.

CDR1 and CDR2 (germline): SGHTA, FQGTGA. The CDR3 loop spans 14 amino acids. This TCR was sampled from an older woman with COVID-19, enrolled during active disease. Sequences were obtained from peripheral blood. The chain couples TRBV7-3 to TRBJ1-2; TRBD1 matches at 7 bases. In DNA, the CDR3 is TGTGCCAGCAGCCCCAACCGGGACAGCTCTTCTAACGATTGG. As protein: CASSPNRDSSSNDW.